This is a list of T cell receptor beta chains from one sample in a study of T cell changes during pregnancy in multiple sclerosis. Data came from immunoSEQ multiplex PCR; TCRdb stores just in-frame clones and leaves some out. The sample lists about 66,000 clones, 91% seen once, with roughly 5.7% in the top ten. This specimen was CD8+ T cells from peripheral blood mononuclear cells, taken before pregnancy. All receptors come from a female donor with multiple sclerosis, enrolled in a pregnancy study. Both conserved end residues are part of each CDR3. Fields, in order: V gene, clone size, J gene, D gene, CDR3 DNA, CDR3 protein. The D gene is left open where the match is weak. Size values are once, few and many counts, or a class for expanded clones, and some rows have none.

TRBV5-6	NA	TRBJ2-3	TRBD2	TGTGCCAGCACTGAGGGACTAGCGGGGGGAGATACGCAGTATTTT	CASTEGLAGGDTQYF
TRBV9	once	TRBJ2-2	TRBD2	TGTGCCAGCAGCGGATCCGGGACTAGCGTCACCGGGGAGCTGTTTTTT	CASSGSGTSVTGELFF
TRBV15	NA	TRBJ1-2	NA	TGTGCCACCAGCAGAGATCTCCAGGCGGGGGGAGGCGGCTACACCTTC	CATSRDLQAGGGGYTF
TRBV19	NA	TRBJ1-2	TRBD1	TGTGCCAGTAGTCGTAAAACAAGCCGGGACAGGAGGGACTATGGCTACACCTTC	CASSRKTSRDRRDYGYTF
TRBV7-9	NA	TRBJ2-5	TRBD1	TGTGCCAGCAGCTCTCTCTGGGGGGACAGGGATGAGACCCAGTACTTC	CASSSLWGDRDETQYF
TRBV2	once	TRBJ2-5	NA	TGTGCCACAGGGAAGGTCTTGGGGGAGACCCAGTACTTC	CATGKVLGETQYF
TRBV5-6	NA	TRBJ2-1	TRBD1	TGTGCCAGCAGCAATCCCGGGACAGCGTATGAGCGGTTCTTC	CASSNPGTAYERFF
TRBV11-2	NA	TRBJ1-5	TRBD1	TGTGCCAGCAGCTTAGTACAGGGGTATCAGCCCCAGCATTTT	CASSLVQGYQPQHF
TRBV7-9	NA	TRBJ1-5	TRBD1	TGTGCCAGCAGCCCAGACAGGGAAGGTAATCAGCCCCAGCATTTT	CASSPDREGNQPQHF
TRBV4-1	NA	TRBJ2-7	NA	TGCGCCAGCAGCCAAGCTGTCAGTTTCTACGAGCAGTACTTC	CASSQAVSFYEQYF
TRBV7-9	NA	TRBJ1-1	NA	TGTGCCAGCTCGGCGGAGCCGAACACTGAAGCTTTCTTT	CASSAEPNTEAFF
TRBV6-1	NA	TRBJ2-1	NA	TGTGCCAGCACTGCGACAGGGAGGAGTCGCAATGAGCAGTTCTTC	CASTATGRSRNEQFF
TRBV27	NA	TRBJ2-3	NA	TGTGCCAGCAGTAACCGGGACACCACAGATACGCAGTATTTT	CASSNRDTTDTQYF
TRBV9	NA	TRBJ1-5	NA	TGTGCCAGCAGCGTAGGGGGGGGTGGACAGCCCCAGCATTTT	CASSVGGGGQPQHF
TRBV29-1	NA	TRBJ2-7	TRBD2	TGCAGCGTTGAACTTAGGGCTAGCGGGAAGTACGAGCAGTACTTC	CSVELRASGKYEQYF